This T cell receptor (beta chain) comes out of a study of beta chain features in type 1 diabetes. Expressed TCRB transcripts were sequenced because the isolated RNA had all been reverse transcribed beforehand. Sequencing was performed with immunoSEQ multiplex PCR; in TCRdb, only in-frame clones are kept and a portion is missing. Among fewer than 500,000 clones, about 14% were seen once, and the ten largest hold approximately 0.035%. This clone was detected only a few times. V dropped 5 bases and J dropped 3; count of bases not matched to a gene: 3. This CDR3 has 13 amino acids. CDR1 and CDR2 (germline): SEHNR, FQNEAQ (reference sequence).

Specimen: naive CD4+ T cells from blood. This clonotype was sampled from a young man in good health. The chain couples TRBV7-9 to TRBJ2-7, with TRBD1 matching over 8 bases. The CDR3 sequence: CASSQTGVYEQYV. CDR3 DNA sequence: TGTGCCAGCAGCCAGACAGGGGTCTACGAGCAGTACGTC.